The sample holds many counts of the clone carrying this TCR beta chain. The antigen remains unidentified. Trimming stripped 5 bases from V and 5 bases from J, with 18 bases between. The CDR3 totals 15 residues. The V gene's germline CDR1 is MGHRA and CDR2 YSYEKL. This sample is part of a study of T cells in Graves' hyperthyroidism and ophthalmopathy. Study outcomes and limitations: In simple terms, a model built on 13 V-J features told ophthalmopathy apart from stable hyperthyroidism. Progression to ophthalmopathy was predicted a median of approximately 6.4 months early.

Amplification of TCR beta CDR3 regions was performed using RNA transcripts as template. During a first-round RT-PCR of the TCR CDR3, the HTBI primer set was used. One entry per CDR3 protein results from TCRdb running MiXCR on the multiplex PCR reads. The sample carries some 250,000 distinct CDR3 sequences, about 16% recorded once. The source is a woman aged 50 to 60 with Graves' hyperthyroidism that later progressed to Graves' ophthalmopathy. The genes are TRBV4-1 and TRBJ2-5; no firm D call. Sequenced: blood. The CDR3 spells CASSSRDWSRETQYF. The CDR3, as DNA: TGCGCCAGCAGCAGCAGAGACTGGTCCCGGGAGACCCAGTACTTC.